The 29 T cell receptor beta chains below all came from one sample that was sequenced in a study of T cells in Graves' hyperthyroidism and ophthalmopathy. RNA transcripts served as the template for amplifying TCR beta CDR3 regions. First-round RT-PCR of the TCR CDR3 relied on the HTBI primer set. Each CDR3 protein is one row after TCRdb ran MiXCR on the multiplex PCR reads. The sample has 300,000 to 400,000 distinct CDR3 sequences; 18% are singletons. The sample consisted of blood. The receptors shown here come from a woman aged 45-59 years with Graves' hyperthyroidism.

This clonotype was observed many times. V and J are TRBV6-1 and TRBJ2-5; D call uncertain. The CDR3 has 12 amino acids. Germline V gene sequence: CDR1 MNHNS, CDR2 SASEGT. Trimming left V 6 bases short and J 4 bases short, with 9 bases between. The CDR3 DNA reads as TGTGCCAGCAGGCGTAACGGAGAGACCCAGTACTTC. Its translation: CASRRNGETQYF.

This clonotype has more than one count but fewer than ten. The gene calls are TRBV5-5 and TRBJ1-1; D unresolved. The V end lost 0 bases, the J end lost 4 bases, and 13 bases lay between the germline ends. The CDR3 is made up of 15 amino acids. Germline V gene lookup returns CDR1 SGHKS and CDR2 YYEKEE (reference sequence). CDR3 nucleotides: TGTGCCAGCAGCTTGGGGGCTCTAAGCCTCACTGAAGCTTTCTTT. This encodes CASSLGALSLTEAFF.

The chain uses TRBV7-6 and TRBJ1-5; D is possibly TRBD1 (5 bases). V lost 11 bases and J lost 3, with 8 bases in between. CDR3 length: 11 residues. Per the germline V gene, CDR1 is SGHVS and CDR2 is FNYEAQ. The CDR3 DNA reads TGTGCCGTAGGGGTCAATCAGCCCCAGCATTTT. This encodes CAVGVNQPQHF.

This clonotype was seen many times. The V gene is TRBV20-1, the J gene TRBJ1-2; 7 positions match TRBD1. With 3 bases clipped from V and 0 bases from J, the junction kept 7 bases outside the gene matches. CDR1 is DFQATT, CDR2 SNEGSKA, per germline (reference sequence). The CDR3 spans 15 residues. CDR3 region: CSARDPGTANYGYTF. CDR3 coding DNA: TGCAGTGCTAGGGATCCCGGGACAGCTAACTATGGCTACACCTTC.

In this sample, this clonotype turned up many times. The chain carries TRBV27 and TRBJ1-1, with no clear D. The germline gives CDR1 MNHEY, CDR2 SMNVEV (reference sequence). This CDR3 contains 14 residues. V lost 6 bases and J 1 base, leaving 12 bases between the germline ends. The CDR3 reads CASRVLTGNTEAFF. The CDR3 DNA follows: TGTGCCAGCAGGGTGCTGACGGGGAACACTGAAGCTTTCTTT.

The rearrangement uses TRBV13 and TRBJ2-1; 9 bases are a match to TRBD1. The CDR3 contains 15 residues. The germline gives CDR1 PRHDT, CDR2 FYEKMQ (reference sequence). The V and J ends lost 6 bases and 7 bases, in that order; junction bases with no gene match: 10. CDR3 bases: TGTGCCAGCAGTACTCCGGGACAGGGCATTAATGAGCAGTTCTTC. It encodes CASSTPGQGINEQFF.

This clonotype has only a few counts. This chain uses TRBV29-1 with TRBJ2-5; no clear D. The length of the CDR3 is 10 residues. Trimming shortened V by 5 bases and J by 2 bases, and 3 bases separated the two germline ends. Germline loops: CDR1 SQVTM, CDR2 ANQGSEA. CDR3 in amino acids: CSVKQETQYF. In nucleotides, the CDR3 is TGCAGCGTTAAGCAAGAGACCCAGTACTTC.

This clonotype was found a few times. This chain connects TRBV5-1 to TRBJ2-7, with 9 bases fitting TRBD1. CDR1 is SGHRS and CDR2 is YFSETQ in the germline V gene. The CDR3 spans 14 residues. V lost 0 bases, J lost 5 bases, and 3 bases stayed unmatched. The CDR3 DNA reads as TGCGCCAGCAGCTTGGGGACAGGGGCCCACGAGCAGTACGTC. It specifies CASSLGTGAHEQYV.

The table lists this clonotype with a few counts. The CDR3 is CASSLEGQLNEKLFF. The CDR3 bases are TGTGCCAGCAGCTTAGAAGGACAGCTTAATGAAAAACTGTTTTTT. This rearrangement joins TRBV7-9 to TRBJ1-4, with D maybe TRBD1 (6 bases). The germline CDR1 and CDR2 sequences are SEHNR and FQNEAQ (reference sequence). Trimming pared 1 base from V and 4 bases from J, leaving 10 bases between. This CDR3 region has 15 residues.

This clonotype has ten or more counts. The rearrangement uses TRBV20-1 and TRBJ1-1, with a weak D call TRBD1 (5 bases). V lost 3 bases, J lost 3 bases, and 14 bases lay in between. From germline, CDR1 is DFQATT and CDR2 SNEGSKA (reference sequence). The CDR3 runs to 14 residues. CDR3: CSARFMEGHTEAFF. As DNA, the CDR3 is TGCAGTGCTAGGTTCATGGAGGGGCACACTGAAGCTTTCTTT.

This clonotype was seen at least ten times. The chain uses TRBV12-3 or TRBV12-4 and TRBJ2-1; TRBD2 aligns across 13 bases. The junction had 2 bases not matched to a gene; V was cut back by 4 bases and J by 2 bases. The length of the CDR3 is 16 residues. In nucleotides, the CDR3 is TGTGCCAGCAGTTCGGGACTAGCGGGGCCCTACAATGAGCAGTTCTTC. Translating gives CASSSGLAGPYNEQFF.

Details on this clonotype: Given a much more abundant clone one base away, this may be a read error. This chain uses TRBV5-5 with TRBJ2-1, with a tentative D call TRBD2 (5 bases). The CDR3 is 14 residues long. Germline V gene lookup returns CDR1 SGHKS and CDR2 YYEKEE (reference sequence). In DNA form, the CDR3 reads TGTGCCAGCAGCGAGGGATATGGGTACAATGGGCAGTTCTTC. Its translation: CASSEGYGYNGQFF.

There are a few counts of this clonotype. This chain links TRBV6-2 or TRBV6-3 with TRBJ2-1, with 11 bases fitting TRBD2. Germline assignment: CDR1 MNHEY and CDR2 SVGEGT. Germline trimming cut 6 bases from V and 13 bases from J; bases unmatched to any gene: 11. The CDR3 has 14 residues. CDR3 amino acids: CASSPLLAGVDQFF. In DNA form, the CDR3 reads TGTGCCAGCAGCCCCCTACTAGCGGGGGTTGACCAGTTCTTC.

This clonotype was counted a few times. This sequence joins TRBV4-1 and TRBJ2-3, with 9 bases matching TRBD1. The CDR3 is 13 amino acids. J lost 5 bases, V lost 6 bases, and 3 bases had no gene match. The germline V gene has CDR1 MGHRA and CDR2 YSYEKL. The CDR3: CASSTGGLDTQYF. The CDR3 nucleotides are TGCGCCAGCAGTACAGGGGGCCTAGATACGCAGTATTTT.

The chain couples TRBV12-3 or TRBV12-4 to TRBJ1-5, with D perhaps matching TRBD1 (6 bases). This CDR3 contains 11 residues. V was cut by 6 bases and J by 11 bases, with 11 bases left in between. The CDR3 DNA sequence: TGTGCCAGCAGGGGGGGGCCGACCCAGCATTTT. This translates into CASRGGPTQHF.

This clonotype was seen only a few times. The chain uses TRBV20-1 and TRBJ2-2, with 10 bases fitting TRBD2. CDR1 is DFQATT and CDR2 is SNEGSKA in the germline V gene (reference sequence). The CDR3 consists of 15 residues. The V gene end was trimmed by 1 base and the J gene end by 7 bases; junction bases not matched to a gene: 6. CDR3 bases: TGCAGTGCTAGAGTACCTAGCGGGAGTATCGGGGAGCTGTTTTTT. It codes for CSARVPSGSIGELFF.

This clonotype showed up many times. For the CDR3, the DNA is TGTGCCAGCAGTTCCTTAGATGGGGGGCCCGGGGGGAATGAGCAGTTCTTC. Translation gives CASSSLDGGPGGNEQFF. V and J are TRBV27 and TRBJ2-1; tentative D call: TRBD2 (7 bases). The germline V gene encodes CDR1 MNHEY and CDR2 SMNVEV (reference sequence). The length of the CDR3 is 17 residues. Trimming pared 4 bases from V and 7 bases from J, leaving 23 bases between.

This clonotype has a count of ten or more. The chain carries TRBV7-9 and TRBJ2-1; 8 bases line up with TRBD1. The germline V gene has CDR1 SEHNR and CDR2 FQNEAQ (reference sequence). The CDR3 consists of 13 residues. V lost 3 bases, J lost 7 bases, and 2 bases stayed unmatched. The DNA for the CDR3 is TGTGCCAGCAGCTTGACAGGGGTGAATGAGCAGTTCTTC. Residues: CASSLTGVNEQFF.

The CDR3: CATSRPRTGTDTQYF. DNA for the CDR3: TGTGCCACCAGCAGACCCAGGACGGGGACGGATACGCAGTATTTT. The chain uses TRBV15 and TRBJ2-3; D is tentatively TRBD1 or TRBD2 (5 bases each). The CDR3 sequence is 15 residues long. The V gene lost 2 bases and the J gene lost 6 bases, with 15 bases spanning the gap. Germline values: CDR1 LNHNV, CDR2 YYDKDF (reference sequence).

V gene TRBV20-1 combines with J gene TRBJ2-1; 7 bases line up with TRBD1. V gave up 6 bases and J gave up 0 bases; unmatched junction bases: 8. In germline, CDR1 is DFQATT, CDR2 SNEGSKA (reference sequence). The CDR3 runs to 15 residues. CDR3 coding DNA: TGCAGTGCGGGTGGACAGGCCAGCTCCTACAATGAGCAGTTCTTC. Protein sequence: CSAGGQASSYNEQFF.

The rearrangement uses TRBV19 and TRBJ2-7; 14 positions agree with TRBD2. Losses at the gene ends were 1 base for V and 3 bases for J; bases not matched to a gene: 11. This CDR3 contains 19 residues. Germline assignment: CDR1 LNHDA and CDR2 SQIVND (reference sequence). This chain's CDR3 is CASSIGWRLAGGDHYEQYV. The CDR3 DNA reads as TGTGCCAGTAGTATAGGTTGGAGACTAGCGGGGGGGGACCACTACGAGCAGTACGTC.

This chain links TRBV12-3 or TRBV12-4 with TRBJ2-2, with D possibly being TRBD1 (5 bases). V lost 9 bases and J 7 bases, leaving 12 bases between the germline ends. The CDR3 is 12 amino acids. The CDR3 protein is CASTPQGGELFF. The CDR3 coding sequence is TGTGCCAGTACACCCCAGGGCGGGGAGCTGTTTTTT.

With regard to this clonotype: A much more abundant neighbour one base away suggests this may be a read error. V usage is TRBV10-3 and J usage is TRBJ2-5; 8 nucleotides align to TRBD2. CDR1 is ENHRY and CDR2 is SYGVKD in the germline V gene. The CDR3 has 15 amino acids. CDR3 nucleotide sequence: TGTGCCATCAGTGGAATAGCGGGGCAACAAGAGGCCCAGTACTTC. Translation gives CAISGIAGQQEAQYF.

The V and J genes are TRBV6-1 and TRBJ1-2; tentative D call: TRBD1 (5 bases). The ends were cut back, 6 bases at V and 7 bases at J, with 12 bases in the middle. CDR1 and CDR2 (germline): MNHNS, SASEGT. The CDR3 is 12 amino acids. The CDR3 DNA reads TGTGCCAGCAGCCCCTGGGGGAGTGGCTACACCTTC. Encoded protein: CASSPWGSGYTF.

There are many counts of this clonotype. The chain couples TRBV20-1 to TRBJ2-1; D is possibly TRBD2 (6 bases). From germline, CDR1 is DFQATT and CDR2 SNEGSKA (reference sequence). Trimming took off 5 bases at V and 0 bases at J, with 14 bases between the two ends. This CDR3 is 15 amino acids long. CDR3 sequence (DNA): TGCAGTGCTTGCGGGACCGACCTCTCCTACAATGAGCAGTTCTTC. Its translation is CSACGTDLSYNEQFF.

This clonotype was recorded many times. The chain recombines TRBV30 with TRBJ1-4, with D possibly being TRBD1 (5 bases). This CDR3 contains 11 residues. V was pared by 2 bases and J by 11 bases, with 9 bases between. Germline values: CDR1 GTSNPN, CDR2 SVGIG (reference sequence). This chain's CDR3 is CAWSIRDKLFF. The CDR3 DNA follows: TGTGCCTGGAGTATCAGGGATAAACTGTTTTTT.

About this clonotype: The junction and the germline gene differ at one end; a read error may be behind it. The V and J genes are TRBV25-1 and TRBJ1-2; no reliable D call. Germline CDR1 and CDR2: MGHDK and SYGVNS. The CDR3 has 9 residues. DNA for the CDR3: TGCAGTGGTCTCTATGGCTACACCTTC. Protein sequence: CSGLYGYTF.

This chain uses TRBV7-9 with TRBJ1-1; the match to TRBD1 covers 7 bases. V was clipped by 7 bases and J by 0 bases; unmatched bases: 8. Germline values: CDR1 SEHNR, CDR2 FQNEAQ (reference sequence). This CDR3 is 15 amino acids long. For the CDR3, the DNA is TGTGCCAGCACCCCCTCCACAGGGGTGAACACTGAAGCTTTCTTT. Encoded protein: CASTPSTGVNTEAFF.

V gene TRBV13 combines with J gene TRBJ2-3; no reliable D call. The germline V gene has CDR1 PRHDT and CDR2 FYEKMQ (reference sequence). CDR3 length: 14 residues. With 2 bases removed from V and 2 bases from J, the gap between germline ends came to 8 bases. The DNA for the CDR3 is TGTGCCAGCAGCTTACCTGGGGTCACAGATACGCAGTATTTT. It encodes CASSLPGVTDTQYF.